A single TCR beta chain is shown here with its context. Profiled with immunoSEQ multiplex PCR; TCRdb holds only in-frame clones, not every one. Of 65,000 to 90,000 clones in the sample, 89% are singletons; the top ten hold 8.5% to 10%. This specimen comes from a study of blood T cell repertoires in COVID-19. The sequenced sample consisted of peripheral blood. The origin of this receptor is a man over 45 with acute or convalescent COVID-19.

CDR3 sequence reads: CAWSGHLNTEAFF. For the CDR3, the DNA is TGTGCCTGGAGTGGACACCTAAACACTGAAGCTTTCTTT. V is TRBV30 and J is TRBJ1-1; D not resolved. Trimming removed 1 base at V and 2 bases at J, with 8 bases between. There are 13 residues in the CDR3. Germline CDR1 reads GTSNPN; CDR2 reads SVGIG (reference sequence).